The clone carrying this T cell receptor beta chain has a single count. The sample belongs to a study of control samples from healthy donors and cancer patients. Trimming took off 4 bases at V and 5 bases at J, with 21 bases between the two ends. The V gene's germline CDR1 is MNHEY and CDR2 SVGAGI. The CDR3 has 16 amino acids. Clones were read by immunoSEQ multiplex PCR, and TCRdb kept only the in-frame ones, dropping some. The sample lists around 170,000 clones, 90% occurring once. This TCR derives from a woman between 45 and 60 years old in good health. Sequencing was performed on blood. V gene TRBV6-5 combines with J gene TRBJ2-7, with D perhaps being TRBD1 or TRBD2 (5 bases each). CDR3 region: CASSWKPGRVYDEQYF. In DNA, the CDR3 is TGTGCCAGCAGTTGGAAACCGGGACGGGTATACGACGAGCAGTACTTC.